This is a list of T cell receptor beta chains from one sample in a study of blood T cell repertoires in COVID-19. Sequenced by immunoSEQ multiplex PCR; TCRdb stores in-frame clones only, minus some. The sample shows 130,000 to 150,000 clones, about four fifths of them seen only once. Sequencing was carried out using PBMCs or T cells enriched from blood (not recorded which). These receptors came from a man aged 45-60 years who had recovered from COVID-19. CDR3s include the opening cysteine and the closing phenylalanine or tryptophan. D genes are given only for firm matches. Not all rows give a size; the values are once, few, many and, for expanded clones, a class.

>TRBJ1-5|.|TRBV7-2|.
TGTGCCAGCAGCGAGCAGGACAGACAGCCCCAGCATTTT
CASSEQDRQPQHF
>TRBJ2-1|.|TRBV24-1|.
TGTGCCACCAGTGATGGTGACAGGTCGATTGAGCAGTTCTTC
CATSDGDRSIEQFF
>TRBJ2-7|.|TRBV10-2|.
TGCGCCAGCAGTGTAGTGACCGGGGTGTGGGGAAACTCCTACGAGCAGTACTTC
CASSVVTGVWGNSYEQYF
>TRBJ2-5|TRBD1|TRBV5-4|.
TGTGCCAGCAGCTTTGGTCGGGACAGGGCGGAGACCCAGTACTTC
CASSFGRDRAETQYF
>TRBJ2-3|TRBD1|TRBV5-1|.
TGCGCCAGCAGCTTGTTGACAGGGTACACAGATACGCAGTATTTT
CASSLLTGYTDTQYF
>TRBJ2-7|TRBD1|TRBV9|.
TGTGCCAGCAGCGAGTCGGGACAGATCCTTTCCGAGCAGTACTTC
CASSESGQILSEQYF
>TRBJ2-7|.|TRBV2|once
TGTGCCAGCAGTGAGATTCAGGCCTCCGAGCAGTACTTC
CASSEIQASEQYF
>TRBJ2-3|TRBD2|TRBV10-1|.
TGCGCCAGCAGTGAGTCGGAGCGGGGAACAGATACGCAGTATTTT
CASSESERGTDTQYF
>TRBJ1-3|.|TRBV5-4|.
TGTGCCTTAAAGGGAGGTTCTGGAAACACCATATATTTT
CALKGGSGNTIYF
>TRBJ2-5|TRBD1|TRBV7-2|.
TGTGCCAGCAGCTTTAACCGGGACAGGGGTTATGAGACCCAGTACTTC
CASSFNRDRGYETQYF
>TRBJ2-7|.|TRBV6-5|.
TGTGCCAGCAGAAAAGAGAGCTCCTACGAGCAGTACTTC
CASRKESSYEQYF
>TRBJ1-1|TRBD1|TRBV19|.
TGTGCCAGTAGTTCCCAGGGGGCGTTGTCCACTGAAGCTTTCTTT
CASSSQGALSTEAFF
>TRBJ2-5|.|TRBV7-3|.
TGTGCCAGCAGCTTAGGGCAGGGTTCCGGTCAAGAGACCCAGTACTTC
CASSLGQGSGQETQYF
>TRBJ2-5|.|TRBV3-1/TRBV3-2|once
TGTGCCAGCAGCCTCGGGCTAGCGCTGAAGACCCAGTACTTC
CASSLGLALKTQYF
>TRBJ1-6|.|TRBV9|few
TGTGCCAGCAGCGCTGGGCTCGAAAATTCACCCCTCCACTTT
CASSAGLENSPLHF
>TRBJ1-4|TRBD1|TRBV24-1|.
TGTGCCACCGGGACAGGGGGCTCTAATGAAAAACTGTTTTTT
CATGTGGSNEKLFF
>TRBJ2-5|TRBD1|TRBV10-1|.
TGCGCCAGCAGTACTGGGACAGAACAAGAGACCCAGTACTTC
CASSTGTEQETQYF
>TRBJ1-5|.|TRBV7-9|.
TGTGCCAGCAGCTTAGAGCCCCCCCAGCCCCAGCATTTT
CASSLEPPQPQHF
>TRBJ2-7|.|TRBV3-1/TRBV3-2|.
TGTGCCAGCAGCCACATCTCCTACGAGCAGTACTTC
CASSHISYEQYF
>TRBJ1-5|.|TRBV19|.
TGTGCCAGTAGTATAGACCTAGGTAGCAATCAGCCCCAGCATTTT
CASSIDLGSNQPQHF
>TRBJ2-2|TRBD1|TRBV6-5|.
TGTGCCAGCAGACTGGGACAGTTAGAAACCGGGGAGCTGTTTTTT
CASRLGQLETGELFF
>TRBJ1-5|TRBD1|TRBV2|.
TGTGCCAGCAAGACAGGGAGCAATCAGCCCCAGCATTTT
CASKTGSNQPQHF
>TRBJ2-2|TRBD1|TRBV19|.
TGTGCCAGTAGTCTTTCTGGACAGGGCGGTGACACCGGGGAGCTGTTTTTT
CASSLSGQGGDTGELFF
>TRBJ1-6|TRBD1|TRBV11-2|few
TGTGCCAGCAGCCCAAGGACAGGGCGCTATAATTCACCCCTCCACTTT
CASSPRTGRYNSPLHF
>TRBJ1-3|TRBD1|TRBV7-6|once
TGTGCCAGCAGCTTGGGACAGATACCCTCTGGAAACACCATATATTTT
CASSLGQIPSGNTIYF
>TRBJ1-5|TRBD1|TRBV6-2/TRBV6-3|.
TGTGCCAGCAGTTACGGACAGGGGGCGATTCCCCAGCATTTT
CASSYGQGAIPQHF
>TRBJ1-6|.|TRBV10-3|.
TGTGCCATCGGGACGGGGGACTTCTATAATTCACCCCTCCACTTT
CAIGTGDFYNSPLHF
>TRBJ1-2|.|TRBV19|.
TGTGCCAGTAGGAGGTCTTATGGCTACACCTTC
CASRRSYGYTF
>TRBJ2-5|.|TRBV2|.
TGTGCCAGCAGTGGACAGTCACCCCAAGAGACCCAGTACTTC
CASSGQSPQETQYF
>TRBJ1-2|.|TRBV10-3|few
TGTGCCATCAGTGCGGGGGATGGCTACACCTTC
CAISAGDGYTF
>TRBJ1-1|.|TRBV9|.
TGTGCCAGCAGCGCCGCGGGGAGGGTCCCGAAGAACACTGAAGCTTTCTTT
CASSAAGRVPKNTEAFF
>TRBJ2-7|TRBD2|TRBV5-3|.
TGTGCCAGAAGCCAACTAGCGGGACCCCGTATATACGAGCAGTACTTC
CARSQLAGPRIYEQYF